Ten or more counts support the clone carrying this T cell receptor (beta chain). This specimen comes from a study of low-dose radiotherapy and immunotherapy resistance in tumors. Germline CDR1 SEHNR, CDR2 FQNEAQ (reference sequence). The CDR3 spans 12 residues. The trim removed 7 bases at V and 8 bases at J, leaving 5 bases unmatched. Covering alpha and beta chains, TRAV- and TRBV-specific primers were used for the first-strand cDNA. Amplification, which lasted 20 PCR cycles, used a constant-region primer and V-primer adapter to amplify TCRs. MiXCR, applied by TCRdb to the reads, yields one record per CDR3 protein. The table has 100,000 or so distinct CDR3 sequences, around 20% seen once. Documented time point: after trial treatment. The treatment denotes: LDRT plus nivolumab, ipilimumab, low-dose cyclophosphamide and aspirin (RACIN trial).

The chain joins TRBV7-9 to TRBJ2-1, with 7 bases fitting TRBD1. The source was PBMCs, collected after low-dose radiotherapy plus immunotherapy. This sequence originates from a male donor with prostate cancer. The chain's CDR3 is CASTLTGYEQFF. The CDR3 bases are TGTGCCAGCACCCTGACAGGGTATGAGCAGTTCTTC.